This TCR beta chain originates from a study of shared clonotypes between healthy human individuals. All the donors were Caucasian adults who lived in Nashville, Tennessee. The table came from immunoSEQ multiplex PCR; TCRdb's copy has only in-frame clones and leaves some out. The data contain about 2.3 million clones, 85% to 95% of them seen just once; the ten biggest clones take up approximately 0.41%. The specimen sequenced was naive CD4+ T cells from PBMCs. Subset indicated: CD45RA+ positively selected. The clonotype was recovered from a man between 18 and 29 years old in good health. Some clones in this sample may be carry-over from other donors' samples.

In nucleotides, the CDR3 is TGTGCCAGCTCCCGGGAGGCGCACAATGAGCAGTTCTTC. Its protein product is CASSREAHNEQFF. J is TRBJ2-1 and V is TRBV9, with 7 positions matching TRBD2. Trimming took 7 bases from V and 5 from J; bases not matched to a gene: 6. Germline values: CDR1 SGDLS, CDR2 YYNGEE. The CDR3 runs 13 residues. Drawing the rest from reference TRBV9 and TRBJ2-1, the complete variable domain is DSGVTQTPKHLITATGQRVTLRCSPRSGDLSVYWYQQSLDQGLQFLIQYYNGEERAKGNILERFSAQQFPDLHSELNLSSLELGDSALYFCASSREAHNEQFFGPGTRLTVL.